A selection of T cell receptor beta chains follows, all from one sample in a study of shared clonotypes between healthy human individuals. Sequencing used immunoSEQ multiplex PCR; TCRdb keeps in-frame clones, though not all of them. The sample records some 500,000 clones, almost 97% being singletons. Input material: naive CD4+ T cells sorted from blood. The source is a woman aged 25 to 45 in good health. The CDR3 runs from the conserved cysteine through the conserved F or W. Each record gives: CDR3 DNA, CDR3 protein, V gene, clone size, CDR3 length, J gene, D gene. A D gene is named only where the DNA matches it firmly. Part of the rows lack a size; the others show once, few, many or a class for expanded clones.

TGCGCCAGCAGCTTGGGGCCCCCATCCTACGAGCAGTACTTC | CASSLGPPSYEQYF | TRBV5-1 | once | 14 | TRBJ2-7 | -
TGTGCCAGCAGCTCAAGAGGGCAGCCCGGCACCGGGGAGCTGTTTTTT | CASSSRGQPGTGELFF | TRBV9 | - | 16 | TRBJ2-2 | -
TGTGCCAGCAGTTCCAGGGACAGGGTGCCCTACGAGCAGTACTTC | CASSSRDRVPYEQYF | TRBV6-5 | - | 15 | TRBJ2-7 | TRBD1
TGTGCCAGTAGTATAGATCCCGGGACTACGAACACCGGGGAGCTGTTTTTT | CASSIDPGTTNTGELFF | TRBV19 | - | 17 | TRBJ2-2 | TRBD2
TGTGCCAGCAGCTCTGACTGGTTTGACGAGCAGTACTTC | CASSSDWFDEQYF | TRBV5-4 | - | 13 | TRBJ2-7 | -
TGCGCCGGGGGACCATCAAAGGCGGAGACCCAGTACTTC | CAGGPSKAETQYF | TRBV10-1 | - | 13 | TRBJ2-5 | -
TGTGCCAGCAGCGACGTGTCGGGAGAGAACACCGGGGAGCTGTTTTTT | CASSDVSGENTGELFF | TRBV9 | - | 16 | TRBJ2-2 | -
TGCGCCAGCAGCTTGGTTCGAGACAATGAGCAGTTCTTC | CASSLVRDNEQFF | TRBV5-1 | - | 13 | TRBJ2-1 | -
TGCGCCAGCACCCTCGGGACAGGGGGCTTCTACGAGCAGTACTTC | CASTLGTGGFYEQYF | TRBV5-1 | - | 15 | TRBJ2-7 | TRBD1
TGTGCCAGCAGCTTCACTAGGGGCACCGGGGAGCTGTTTTTT | CASSFTRGTGELFF | TRBV7-9 | - | 14 | TRBJ2-2 | -
TGCGCCAGCAGGCCCGGGACAGAGAATCAGCCCCAGCATTTT | CASRPGTENQPQHF | TRBV10-1 | - | 14 | TRBJ1-5 | TRBD1
TGCGCCAGCAGCCCAGGGGCAAGGGACACCTATGGCTACACCTTC | CASSPGARDTYGYTF | TRBV5-1 | once | 15 | TRBJ1-2 | -
TGTGCCAGCAGTGTTACTAGCGGGAGATACTCCTACGAGCAGTACTTC | CASSVTSGRYSYEQYF | TRBV28 | - | 16 | TRBJ2-7 | TRBD2
TGTGCCAGTAGTACCTACTCGGGACAGGGAGGTTCACCCCTCCACTTT | CASSTYSGQGGSPLHF | TRBV19 | - | 16 | TRBJ1-6 | TRBD1
TGTGCCTGGGGGGCGCATCGCACAGATACGCAGTATTTT | CAWGAHRTDTQYF | TRBV30 | - | 13 | TRBJ2-3 | -
TGTGCCAGCAGTCCCACCCGGGAGGGAGAGCAGTTCTTC | CASSPTREGEQFF | TRBV6-5 | - | 13 | TRBJ2-1 | TRBD2
TGTGCCATCAGTGTTGGGGAGAGCTCTGGGGCCAACGTCCTGACTTTC | CAISVGESSGANVLTF | TRBV10-3 | - | 16 | TRBJ2-6 | -
TGTGCCATCAGTGAGGACAGGGGGGCCTCTGGAAACACCATATATTTT | CAISEDRGASGNTIYF | TRBV10-3 | - | 16 | TRBJ1-3 | TRBD1
TGTGCCAGCTCACCCCGCGGGAGCCTCCAAGAGACCCAGTACTTC | CASSPRGSLQETQYF | TRBV18 | - | 15 | TRBJ2-5 | TRBD2
TGTGCCAGCATCCGAACCTACGAGCAGTACTTC | CASIRTYEQYF | TRBV6-1 | - | 11 | TRBJ2-7 | -
TGTGCCAGCAGCTTGAAGGCGGCCGTAAGCGGGGAGCTGTTTTTT | CASSLKAAVSGELFF | TRBV5-4 | once | 15 | TRBJ2-2 | -
TGTGCCAGCAGCGCAGGACTAGCGGGATTAGCAGAGACCCAGTACTTC | CASSAGLAGLAETQYF | TRBV9 | - | 16 | TRBJ2-5 | TRBD2
TGTGCCATCAGTGAGGTTAGCGGGAGGTGGAGCACAGATACGCAGTATTTT | CAISEVSGRWSTDTQYF | TRBV10-3 | - | 17 | TRBJ2-3 | TRBD2
TGTGCCAGTAGTATTTCTAGCGGAAGCTCTGGGGCCAACGTCCTGACTTTC | CASSISSGSSGANVLTF | TRBV19 | - | 17 | TRBJ2-6 | TRBD2
TGTGCCAGCAGCGAGGGGACAGCAGATCAGCCCCAGCATTTT | CASSEGTADQPQHF | TRBV21-1 | - | 14 | TRBJ1-5 | -
TGTGCCAGCAGTACCCACACAGCAAACACTGAAGCTTTCTTT | CASSTHTANTEAFF | TRBV28 | - | 14 | TRBJ1-1 | -
TGTGCCAGCAGTTTATACAGGGCACTGAACACTGAAGCTTTCTTT | CASSLYRALNTEAFF | TRBV28 | - | 15 | TRBJ1-1 | -
TGCGCCAGCAGCTTGCCGGGACAGATGAACACTGAAGCTTTCTTT | CASSLPGQMNTEAFF | TRBV5-1 | once | 15 | TRBJ1-1 | TRBD1
TGTGCCAGCAGCCGAGCTCATAGCAATCAGCCCCAGCATTTT | CASSRAHSNQPQHF | TRBV5-5 | - | 14 | TRBJ1-5 | -
TGCGCCAGCAGCACGATGTCCGGGACCGGCTACAATGAGCAGTTCTTC | CASSTMSGTGYNEQFF | TRBV5-1 | - | 16 | TRBJ2-1 | -
TGTGCCAGCAGTTTACAAGGCCAGGCAACTAATGAAAAACTGTTTTTT | CASSLQGQATNEKLFF | TRBV28 | - | 16 | TRBJ1-4 | -
TGTGCCAGTAGTAAAAGGACAGGGCAAAATCAGCCCCAGCATTTT | CASSKRTGQNQPQHF | TRBV19 | once | 15 | TRBJ1-5 | TRBD1
TGCAGCGTGGCCGGGACCCTATCTGTCGAGCAGTACTTC | CSVAGTLSVEQYF | TRBV29-1 | - | 13 | TRBJ2-7 | -
TGTGCCAGCAGCTTAGTCGGTCCCCGCCAAGAGACCCAGTACTTC | CASSLVGPRQETQYF | TRBV5-8 | - | 15 | TRBJ2-5 | -
TGTGCCACCAGCTCCGGACTAGCAGCCTACGAGCAGTACTTC | CATSSGLAAYEQYF | TRBV15 | - | 14 | TRBJ2-7 | TRBD2
TGTGCCAGCAGTGACGCGGAGGGAACAGATACGCAGTATTTT | CASSDAEGTDTQYF | TRBV6-4 | - | 14 | TRBJ2-3 | -